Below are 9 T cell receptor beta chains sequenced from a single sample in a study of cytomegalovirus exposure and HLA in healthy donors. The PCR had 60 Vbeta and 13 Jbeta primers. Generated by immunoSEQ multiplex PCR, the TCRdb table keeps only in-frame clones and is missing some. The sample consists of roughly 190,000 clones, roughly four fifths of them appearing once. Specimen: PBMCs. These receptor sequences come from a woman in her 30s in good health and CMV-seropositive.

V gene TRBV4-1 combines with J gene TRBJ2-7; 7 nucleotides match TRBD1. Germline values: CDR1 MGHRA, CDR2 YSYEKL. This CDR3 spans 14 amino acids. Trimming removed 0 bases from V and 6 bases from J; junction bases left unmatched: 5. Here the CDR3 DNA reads TGCGCCAGCAGCCAAGAGCACAGGGGCTTCGAGCAGTACTTC. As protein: CASSQEHRGFEQYF.

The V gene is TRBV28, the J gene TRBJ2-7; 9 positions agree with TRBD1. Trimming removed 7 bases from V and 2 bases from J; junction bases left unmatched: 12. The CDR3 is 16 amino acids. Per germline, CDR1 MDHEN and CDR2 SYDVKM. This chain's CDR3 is CASTLQGAFSPYEQYF. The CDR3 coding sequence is TGTGCCAGCACCTTACAGGGGGCGTTCTCCCCCTACGAGCAGTACTTC. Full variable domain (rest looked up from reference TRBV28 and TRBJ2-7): DVKVTQSSRYLVKRTGEKVFLECVQDMDHENMFWYRQDPGLGLRLIYFSYDVKMKEKGDIPEGYSVSREKKERFSLILESASTNQTSMYLCASTLQGAFSPYEQYFGPGTRLTVT.

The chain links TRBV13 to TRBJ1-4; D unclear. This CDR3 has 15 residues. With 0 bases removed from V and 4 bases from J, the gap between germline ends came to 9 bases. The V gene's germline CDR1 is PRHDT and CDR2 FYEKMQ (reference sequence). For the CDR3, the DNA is TGTGCCAGCAGCTTAGGGTCCGGGGTTAATGAAAAACTGTTTTTT. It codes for CASSLGSGVNEKLFF. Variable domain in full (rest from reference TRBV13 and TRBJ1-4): AAGVIQSPRHLIKEKRETATLKCYPIPRHDTVYWYQQGPGQDPQFLISFYEKMQSDKGSIPDRFSAQQFSDYHSELNMSSLELGDSALYFCASSLGSGVNEKLFFGSGTQLSVL.

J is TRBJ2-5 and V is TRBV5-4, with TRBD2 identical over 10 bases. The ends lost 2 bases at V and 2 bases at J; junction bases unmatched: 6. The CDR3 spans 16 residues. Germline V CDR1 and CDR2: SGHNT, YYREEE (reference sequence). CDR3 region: CASSFRLAGMQETQYF. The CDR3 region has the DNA TGTGCCAGCAGCTTCCGACTAGCGGGTATGCAAGAGACCCAGTACTTC.

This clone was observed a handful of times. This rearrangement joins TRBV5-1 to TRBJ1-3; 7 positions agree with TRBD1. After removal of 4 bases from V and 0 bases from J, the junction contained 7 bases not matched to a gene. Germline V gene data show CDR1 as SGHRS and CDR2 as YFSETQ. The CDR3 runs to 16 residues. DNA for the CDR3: TGCGCCAGCAGCAAAAGACAGGGCAACTCTGGAAACACCATATATTTT. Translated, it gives CASSKRQGNSGNTIYF.

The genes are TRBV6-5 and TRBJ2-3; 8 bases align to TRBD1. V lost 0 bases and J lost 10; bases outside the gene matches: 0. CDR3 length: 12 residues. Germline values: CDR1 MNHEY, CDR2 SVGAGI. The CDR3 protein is CASSYSGQAQYF. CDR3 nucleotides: TGTGCCAGCAGTTACTCGGGACAGGCGCAGTATTTT.

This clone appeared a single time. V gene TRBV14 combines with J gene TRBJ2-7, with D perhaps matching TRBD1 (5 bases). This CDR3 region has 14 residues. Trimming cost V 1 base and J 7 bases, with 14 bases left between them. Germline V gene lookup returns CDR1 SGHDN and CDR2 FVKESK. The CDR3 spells CASSQVEGAGEQYF. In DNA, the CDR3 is TGTGCCAGCAGCCAAGTTGAAGGGGCAGGGGAGCAGTACTTC.

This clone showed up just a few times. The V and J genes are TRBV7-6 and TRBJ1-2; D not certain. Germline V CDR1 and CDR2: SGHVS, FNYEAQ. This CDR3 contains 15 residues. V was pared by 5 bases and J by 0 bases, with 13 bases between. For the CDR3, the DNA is TGTGCCAGCAGCAGAGGACTGGGAGCTAACTATGGCTACACCTTC. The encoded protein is CASSRGLGANYGYTF. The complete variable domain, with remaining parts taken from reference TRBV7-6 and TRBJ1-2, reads GAGVSQSPRYKVTKRGQDVALRCDPISGHVSLYWYRQALGQGPEFLTYFNYEAQQDKSGLPNDRFSAERPEGSISTLTIQRTEQRDSAMYRCASSRGLGANYGYTFGSGTRLTVV.

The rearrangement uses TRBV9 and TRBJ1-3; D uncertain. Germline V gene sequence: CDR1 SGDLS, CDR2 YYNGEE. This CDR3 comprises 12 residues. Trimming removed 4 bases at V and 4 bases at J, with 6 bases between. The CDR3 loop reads CASSPSGNTIYF. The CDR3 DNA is TGTGCCAGCAGCCCTTCGGGAAACACCATATATTTT.